The 22 T cell receptor beta chains below come from one sample, sequenced in a study of cytomegalovirus exposure and HLA in healthy donors. PCR employed 60 Vbeta and 13 Jbeta primers. TCRdb keeps only in-frame clones here, not all; method: immunoSEQ multiplex PCR. Here the sample spans around 150,000 clones, approximately 70% being singletons. Sample: PBMCs. The receptors were sampled from a man aged 40-50 years in good health and CMV-seropositive.

The CDR3 loop reads CASSRTTGEDRGNQPQHF. CDR3 bases: TGTGCCAGCAGCCGGACCACAGGGGAGGATCGGGGCAATCAGCCCCAGCATTTT. The chain recombines TRBV5-6 with TRBJ1-5; TRBD1 matches 7 bases. Germline CDR1 reads SGHDT; CDR2 reads YYEEEE. J gave up 2 bases and V 4 bases, and 15 bases lay outside the gene matches. The CDR3 has 18 amino acids.

The chain has TRBV2 and TRBJ2-5; 7 bases fit TRBD1. The CDR3 sequence is 14 residues long. Germline V gives CDR1 SNHLY, CDR2 FYNNEI. With 4 bases clipped from V and 0 bases from J, the junction kept 2 bases outside the gene matches. CDR3 protein: CASSAGQYQETQYF. As DNA, the CDR3 is TGTGCCAGCAGTGCGGGACAGTACCAAGAGACCCAGTACTTC. Together with reference TRBV2 and TRBJ2-5, the CDR3 gives the full variable domain: EPEVTQTPSHQVTQMGQEVILRCVPISNHLYFYWYRQILGQKVEFLVSFYNNEISEKSEIFDDQFSVERPDGSNFTLKIRSTKLEDSAMYFCASSAGQYQETQYFGPGTRLLVL.

With regard to this clone: This same CDR3 is encoded by further DNA sequences in the sample. The chain joins TRBV29-1 to TRBJ1-1, with D perhaps TRBD1 (6 bases). The CDR3 contains 13 residues. The V gene's germline CDR1 is SQVTM and CDR2 ANQGSEA. V was clipped by 5 bases and J by 1 base, with 11 bases between them. The CDR3 is CSVRGGGNTEAFF. CDR3 in DNA: TGCAGCGTTAGGGGGGGAGGGAACACTGAAGCTTTCTTT.

V gene TRBV18 combines with J gene TRBJ2-1, with 9 bases fitting TRBD1. The CDR3 sequence is 14 residues long. J was trimmed by 8 bases and V by 2 bases; bases with no gene match: 4. The germline CDR1 and CDR2 sequences are KGHSH and LQKENI. CDR3 region: CASSPGQGRDEQFF. The CDR3 region has the DNA TGTGCCAGCTCACCAGGACAGGGGAGGGATGAGCAGTTCTTC.

The sample holds one count of this clone. This chain connects TRBV10-3 to TRBJ2-2; 10 bases align to TRBD1. This CDR3 is 15 amino acids long. The germline CDR1 and CDR2 sequences are ENHRY and SYGVKD. The ends lost 6 bases at V and 0 bases at J; junction bases unmatched: 1. CDR3 sequence: CAIRDRGANTGELFF. Written as DNA, the CDR3 is TGTGCCATCAGGGACAGGGGGGCGAACACCGGGGAGCTGTTTTTT.

The gene calls are TRBV27 and TRBJ2-1; TRBD2 is a possible D gene (7 bases). Germline V gene data show CDR1 as MNHEY and CDR2 as SMNVEV (reference sequence). Trimming took off 5 bases at V and 2 bases at J, with 16 bases between the two ends. This CDR3 contains 16 residues. For the CDR3, the DNA is TGTGCCAGCAGTCCTCTGGGCGGGGGCCCCTACAATGAGCAGTTCTTC. The encoded protein is CASSPLGGGPYNEQFF.

The chain has TRBV7-2 and TRBJ2-2, with D tentatively TRBD2 (6 bases). Trimming pared 2 bases from V and 3 bases from J, leaving 19 bases between. The CDR3 has 18 amino acids. Germline CDR1 is SGHTA and CDR2 is FQGNSA. Written as DNA, the CDR3 is TGTGCCAGCAGCTTACTCCCTAGGGCTAGCGACTACACCGGGGAGCTGTTTTTT. This translates into CASSLLPRASDYTGELFF.

The chain is built from TRBV5-6 and TRBJ2-7, with 7 bases identical to TRBD2. The germline V gene has CDR1 SGHDT and CDR2 YYEEEE. Trimming cost V 3 bases and J 0 bases; bases outside gene matches: 3. The CDR3 totals 14 residues. CDR3: CASSWGGSSYEQYF. In nucleotides, the CDR3 is TGTGCCAGCAGCTGGGGGGGGAGCTCCTACGAGCAGTACTTC.

The V gene is TRBV7-2, the J gene TRBJ2-7; 9 nucleotides agree with TRBD2. The germline gives CDR1 SGHTA, CDR2 FQGNSA. The CDR3 contains 15 residues. The V and J ends lost 6 bases and 4 bases, in that order; junction bases with no gene match: 10. The chain's CDR3 is CASSYPGGGAYEQYF. In DNA form, the CDR3 reads TGTGCCAGCAGTTACCCCGGCGGGGGGGCTTACGAGCAGTACTTC. Full variable domain (rest looked up from reference TRBV7-2 and TRBJ2-7): GAGVSQSPSNKVTEKGKDVELRCDPISGHTALYWYRQSLGQGLEFLIYFQGNSAPDKSGLPSDRFSAERTGGSVSTLTIQRTQQEDSAVYLCASSYPGGGAYEQYFGPGTRLTVT.

The chain combines TRBV7-2 with TRBJ1-1, with 8 bases matching TRBD1. This CDR3 has 15 residues. V shed 4 bases, J shed 4 bases, and the junction held 8 bases outside the gene matches. Germline-derived CDR1 and CDR2 are SGHTA and FQGNSA. The CDR3 sequence: CASSSTGARGTEAFF. The CDR3 DNA follows: TGTGCCAGCAGCTCGACAGGGGCTCGGGGCACTGAAGCTTTCTTT.

V usage is TRBV7-9 and J usage is TRBJ1-2, with 7 bases lining up with TRBD1. Germline V CDR1 and CDR2: SEHNR, FQNEAQ (reference sequence). V was clipped by 3 bases and J by 4 bases; unmatched bases: 5. CDR3 size: 14 residues. The CDR3 spells CASSFGAGGYGYTF. The DNA for the CDR3 is TGTGCCAGCAGCTTTGGGGCAGGGGGCTATGGCTACACCTTC.

V gene TRBV9 combines with J gene TRBJ1-1, with a tentative D call TRBD1 (6 bases). Trimming removed 0 bases at V and 5 bases at J, with 14 bases between. Germline loops: CDR1 SGDLS, CDR2 YYNGEE. The CDR3 sequence is 15 residues long. CDR3 region: CASSVEAGRGTEAFF. The CDR3 bases are TGTGCCAGCAGCGTAGAGGCAGGGAGGGGGACTGAAGCTTTCTTT.

The chain uses TRBV29-1 and TRBJ2-5, with a weak D call TRBD1 (6 bases). Gene TRBJ2-7 matches the end of the DNA better, so the J call may be wrong. Germline CDR1 and CDR2: SQVTM and ANQGSEA. The CDR3 runs to 12 residues. CDR3 protein: CSVGDIFYEQYF. The CDR3 region has the DNA TGCAGCGTTGGGGACATCTTCTACGAGCAGTACTTC.

V gene TRBV4-2 combines with J gene TRBJ1-4, with TRBD1 as a possible D gene (6 bases). The V and J ends lost 0 bases and 7 bases respectively, with 18 bases between them. The germline CDR1 and CDR2 sequences are LGHNA and YNFKEQ. The CDR3 is made up of 17 amino acids. In DNA, the CDR3 is TGTGCCAGCAGCCAAGATGGTCGCGGGGGGCGGGTTGAAAAACTGTTTTTT. This encodes CASSQDGRGGRVEKLFF.

This chain uses TRBV5-1 with TRBJ2-2; D call uncertain. The CDR3 length is 16 residues. V was trimmed by 4 bases and J by 0 bases, leaving 13 bases between them. Per the germline V gene, CDR1 is SGHRS and CDR2 is YFSETQ. The CDR3 bases are TGCGCCAGCAGCCTCGAGAGGAACTCGAACACCGGGGAGCTGTTTTTT. This translates into CASSLERNSNTGELFF. Full variable domain (outside the CDR3, taken from reference TRBV5-1 and TRBJ2-2): KAGVTQTPRYLIKTRGQQVTLSCSPISGHRSVSWYQQTPGQGLQFLFEYFSETQRNKGNFPGRFSGRQFSNSRSEMNVSTLELGDSALYLCASSLERNSNTGELFFGEGSRLTVL.

This clone was recorded a few times. The chain couples TRBV12-5 to TRBJ1-1, with D unresolved. This CDR3 has 14 amino acids. The V and J ends lost 7 bases and 2 bases respectively, with 14 bases between them. Germline V gene lookup returns CDR1 LGHNT and CDR2 FRNRAP. Written as DNA, the CDR3 is TGTGCTAGTGCCCCGGGAACGGTTAACACTGAAGCTTTCTTT. It translates to CASAPGTVNTEAFF.

This chain uses TRBV7-9 with TRBJ2-7, with TRBD1 matching over 9 bases. The germline V gene has CDR1 SEHNR and CDR2 FQNEAQ (reference sequence). The J segment lost 4 bases and the V segment lost 4 bases, leaving 8 bases of the junction unmatched. This CDR3 comprises 15 residues. In DNA form, the CDR3 reads TGTGCCAGCAGCTCCAACCGGGACAGGGATTACGAGCAGTACTTC. Translated, it gives CASSSNRDRDYEQYF.

The chain couples TRBV19 to TRBJ1-5; no clear D gene. The CDR3 length is 12 residues. Trimming left V 7 bases short and J 2 bases short, with 6 bases between. Germline CDR1 reads LNHDA; CDR2 reads SQIVND (reference sequence). In nucleotides, the CDR3 is TGTGCCAGTACCCGAGGCAATCAGCCCCAGCATTTT. Residues: CASTRGNQPQHF.

The chain is built from TRBV29-1 and TRBJ2-1, with D unclear. There are 12 residues in the CDR3. V was trimmed by 6 bases and J by 6 bases, leaving 12 bases between them. Germline values: CDR1 SQVTM, CDR2 ANQGSEA. Here the CDR3 reads CSVPGFPNEQFF. The CDR3, as DNA: TGCAGCGTACCCGGGTTCCCCAATGAGCAGTTCTTC.

The table lists this clone with a few counts. This chain uses TRBV6-5 with TRBJ1-4; TRBD1 is a possible D gene (5 bases). This CDR3 is built from 15 residues. CDR1 MNHEY and CDR2 SVGAGI come from the germline V gene. V lost 3 bases to trimming and J lost 8 bases, with 16 bases between them. CDR3 nucleotides: TGTGCCAGCAGTTATACGACAGCGAGCACGGAAAAACTGTTTTTT. Translating it yields CASSYTTASTEKLFF.

V and J are TRBV4-3 and TRBJ1-1; 9 nucleotides align to TRBD1. The CDR3 consists of 15 residues. The germline V gene encodes CDR1 LGHNA and CDR2 YSLEER. V lost 4 bases and J lost 1; bases outside the gene matches: 4. CDR3 nucleotide sequence: TGCGCCAGCAGCCGGGGGACAGGGAGGAACACTGAAGCTTTCTTT. This encodes CASSRGTGRNTEAFF.

The chain joins TRBV7-6 to TRBJ1-2; 11 nucleotides agree with TRBD1. The CDR3 is 16 residues long. V was clipped by 5 bases and J by 0 bases; unmatched bases: 5. Per germline, CDR1 SGHVS and CDR2 FNYEAQ. This chain's CDR3 is CASSPGTGGANYGYTF. The CDR3 bases are TGTGCCAGCAGCCCCGGGACAGGGGGGGCTAACTATGGCTACACCTTC.